This passage covers 24 T cell receptor beta chains from one sample sequenced in a study of shared clonotypes between healthy human individuals. Here immunoSEQ multiplex PCR was the method, and the copy in TCRdb shows in-frame clones only, minus some. The table records millions of clones, over 85% of them present only once. Sequenced sample: naive CD4+ T cells sorted from blood. Subset defined: CD45RA+ positively selected. The receptors derive from a man aged 18 to 29 in good health.

This clone came up once. The chain carries TRBV25-1 and TRBJ2-3; the match to TRBD2 covers 15 bases. The CDR3 extends over 15 amino acids. Germline assignment: CDR1 MGHDK and CDR2 SYGVNS. The V gene end was trimmed by 6 bases and the J gene end by 3 bases; junction bases not matched to a gene: 1. CDR3 sequence reads: CASRGTSGRTDTQYF. CDR3 DNA sequence: TGTGCCAGCAGGGGGACTAGCGGGAGGACAGATACGCAGTATTTT.

This chain links TRBV29-1 with TRBJ1-5; D gene unclear. The CDR3 contains 12 residues. The germline V gene has CDR1 SQVTM and CDR2 ANQGSEA. The V gene lost 5 bases and the J gene lost 2 bases, with 7 bases spanning the gap. CDR3 amino acids: CSVSGGNQPQHF. DNA of the CDR3: TGCAGCGTTTCGGGTGGCAATCAGCCCCAGCATTTT.

This sequence joins TRBV29-1 and TRBJ2-7; D call uncertain. Germline lookup yields CDR1 SQVTM and CDR2 ANQGSEA. This CDR3 has 11 residues. The V end was cut by 7 bases, the J end by 6 bases, with 13 bases between. The CDR3 DNA reads as TGCAGCGCCGCCTTTGGGATCGAGCAGTACTTC. Translation: CSAAFGIEQYF.

The gene calls are TRBV29-1 and TRBJ1-2, with a tentative D call TRBD1 (5 bases). CDR3 length: 16 residues. V lost 5 bases and J 0 bases, leaving 19 bases between the germline ends. Germline V gene lookup returns CDR1 SQVTM and CDR2 ANQGSEA. In nucleotides, the CDR3 is TGCAGCGTTTTCCGTGAATCGGGGGATACTAACTATGGCTACACCTTC. It translates to CSVFRESGDTNYGYTF.

CDR3 in DNA: TGTGCCAGCAGCTTAGACACAGCTAACTATGGCTACACCTTC. Translated: CASSLDTANYGYTF. The chain links TRBV7-9 to TRBJ1-2; no clear D gene. The CDR3 is 14 amino acids. Germline V lookup: CDR1 SEHNR, CDR2 FQNEAQ (reference sequence). V lost 1 base and J 0 bases, leaving 6 bases between the germline ends. The entire variable domain, with the rest obtained from reference TRBV7-9 and TRBJ1-2, is as follows: DTGVSQNPRHKITKRGQNVTFRCDPISEHNRLYWYRQTLGQGPEFLTYFQNEAQLEKSRLLSDRFSAERPKGSFSTLEIQRTEQGDSAMYLCASSLDTANYGYTFGSGTRLTVV.

The chain links TRBV18 to TRBJ1-4; TRBD1 is a possible D gene (5 bases). Trimming left V 4 bases short and J 3 bases short, with 9 bases between. The CDR3 runs 14 residues. Germline V gene data show CDR1 as KGHSH and CDR2 as LQKENI. The CDR3 here is CASSRGGANEKLFF. For the CDR3, the DNA is TGTGCCAGCTCACGGGGAGGGGCTAATGAAAAACTGTTTTTT.

The chain uses TRBV11-2 and TRBJ2-7, with TRBD2 matching 7 bases. CDR1 SGHAT and CDR2 FQNNGV come from the germline V gene. CDR3 length: 15 residues. J gave up 2 bases and V 0 bases, and 4 bases lay outside the gene matches. The DNA of the CDR3 is TGTGCCAGCAGCTTAGATCGGGGGGATGCCTACGAGCAGTACTTC. Translated, it gives CASSLDRGDAYEQYF.

The J gene is TRBJ1-3, the V gene TRBV5-6; the match to TRBD1 covers 7 bases. J was trimmed by 4 bases and V by 0 bases; bases with no gene match: 4. This CDR3 region has 15 residues. Looked up from germline, CDR1 is SGHDT and CDR2 is YYEEEE. CDR3 sequence: CASSLEGATGNTIYF. CDR3 DNA: TGTGCCAGCAGCTTGGAGGGGGCAACCGGAAACACCATATATTTT.

CDR3 loop: CASSLVARSSYEQYF. The CDR3 DNA reads as TGTGCCAGCAGCTTAGTAGCGAGGAGCTCCTACGAGCAGTACTTC. The V gene is TRBV7-2, the J gene TRBJ2-7; tentative D call: TRBD2 (5 bases). Germline values: CDR1 SGHTA, CDR2 FQGNSA. The length of the CDR3 is 15 residues. Trimming removed 1 base at V and 0 bases at J, with 10 bases between.

The chain carries TRBV9 and TRBJ1-5; the D is unclear. The V and J ends lost 2 bases and 1 base respectively, with 10 bases between them. There are 15 residues in the CDR3. CDR1 and CDR2 (germline): SGDLS, YYNGEE. The CDR3: CASSVGEWSNQPQHF. CDR3 sequence (DNA): TGTGCCAGCAGCGTGGGTGAGTGGAGCAATCAGCCCCAGCATTTT.

The chain carries TRBV28 and TRBJ1-5; D perhaps matches TRBD1 (6 bases). V was cut by 5 bases and J by 0 bases, with 11 bases left in between. The CDR3 runs 15 residues. The germline V gene has CDR1 MDHEN and CDR2 SYDVKM. This CDR3 is CASSSRTASNQPQHF. As DNA, the CDR3 is TGTGCCAGCAGTAGCCGGACAGCTAGCAATCAGCCCCAGCATTTT.

The gene calls are TRBV9 and TRBJ1-6; 7 positions match TRBD1. There are 19 residues in the CDR3. J gave up 6 bases and V 0 bases, and 15 bases lay outside the gene matches. The germline CDR1 and CDR2 sequences are SGDLS and YYNGEE. The CDR3 DNA follows: TGTGCCAGCAGCGTAGGGGTCCAACAGGGGTCGAAGAGTAATTCACCCCTCCACTTT. This sequence encodes CASSVGVQQGSKSNSPLHF.

The gene calls are TRBV29-1 and TRBJ1-1; 7 nucleotides agree with TRBD1. Germline values: CDR1 SQVTM, CDR2 ANQGSEA. The CDR3 runs 13 residues. V shed 0 bases and J 7 bases; nucleotides not matched to a gene: 5. The CDR3 DNA follows: TGCAGCGTTGAAGATCGACAGGGCCGTGAAGCTTTCTTT. It is translated as CSVEDRQGREAFF.

About this clone: A much larger clone differs by one base, so this may be a read error. Other DNA sequences in this sample translate to the same CDR3. The J gene is TRBJ2-7, the V gene TRBV6-5; D is unclear. V was shortened by 5 bases and J by 0 bases, with 5 bases between the two germline ends. Germline CDR1 MNHEY, CDR2 SVGAGI. This CDR3 is built from 12 residues. CDR3 nucleotides: TGTGCCAGCAGTAGAAGCTCCTACGAGCAGTACTTC. Residues: CASSRSSYEQYF.

The gene calls are TRBV9 and TRBJ2-7, with TRBD2 matching 8 bases. Trimming at V came to 4 bases and at J to 2 bases, leaving 17 bases not matched to a gene. This CDR3 comprises 18 residues. CDR1 is SGDLS and CDR2 is YYNGEE in the germline V gene. DNA for the CDR3: TGTGCCAGCAGCCGCGAAGACCGGTTGCGGGAGGCACCCTACGAGCAGTACTTC. Translated: CASSREDRLREAPYEQYF.

Worth noting for this clone: A junction boundary mismatches the germline segment, possibly from a read error. The V call is TRBV18, the J call TRBJ2-2; tentative D call: TRBD1 (6 bases). The CDR3 has 14 residues. Looked up from germline, CDR1 is KGHSH and CDR2 is LQKENI. The CDR3 sequence is CASSITGNTGERFF. As DNA, the CDR3 is TGTGCCAGCTCCATAACAGGGAACACCGGGGAGCGGTTTTTT.

This clone was detected only once. The chain recombines TRBV4-2 with TRBJ2-3; possible D gene TRBD1, 6 bases. The CDR3 covers 15 residues. V lost 0 bases, J lost 6 bases, and 13 bases lay in between. The germline gives CDR1 LGHNA, CDR2 YNFKEQ. DNA of the CDR3: TGTGCCAGCAGCCAAGAGTTGGGGGCAGGGGATACGCAGTATTTT. It encodes CASSQELGAGDTQYF.

The chain is built from TRBV28 and TRBJ2-7; a weak D match, TRBD1 (7 bases). Germline assignment: CDR1 MDHEN and CDR2 SYDVKM. The CDR3 is 15 residues long. With 6 bases removed from V and 4 bases from J, the gap between germline ends came to 19 bases. The CDR3 nucleotides read TGTGCCAGCAGCCCCACCCAGGGGGGCAGGTACGAGCAGTACTTC. Its protein is CASSPTQGGRYEQYF.

The chain recombines TRBV9 with TRBJ2-7, with D hard to call. There are 16 residues in the CDR3. The germline V gene has CDR1 SGDLS and CDR2 YYNGEE. V was pared by 3 bases and J by 1 base, with 17 bases between. The CDR3 DNA reads TGTGCCAGCAGCGCCCCCACAGATTTTCGATCCTACGAGCAGTACTTC. Amino acids: CASSAPTDFRSYEQYF.

This rearrangement joins TRBV6-1 to TRBJ2-7, with D maybe TRBD2 (7 bases). Per germline, CDR1 MNHNS and CDR2 SASEGT. Deletions cut 2 bases from V and 3 bases from J, with 17 bases between. This CDR3 has 16 residues. In DNA form, the CDR3 reads TGTGCCAGCAGTGAAAGGGCCGGGGGGCCCTACTACGAGCAGTACTTC. As protein: CASSERAGGPYYEQYF.

The rearrangement joins TRBV19 to TRBJ1-1; D gene uncertain. V lost 7 bases, J lost 3 bases, and 12 bases lay in between. CDR3 length: 13 amino acids. Germline V gene lookup returns CDR1 LNHDA and CDR2 SQIVND (reference sequence). CDR3 protein: CASKEGRDTEAFF. The CDR3 region has the DNA TGTGCCAGTAAGGAAGGAAGGGACACTGAAGCTTTCTTT.

This chain uses TRBV25-1 with TRBJ1-2, with 10 positions matching TRBD1. The J segment lost 5 bases and the V segment lost 4 bases, leaving 10 bases of the junction unmatched. This CDR3 region has 16 residues. Germline loops: CDR1 MGHDK, CDR2 SYGVNS. The CDR3 nucleotides read TGTGCCAGCAGTGTGTCCGGGACAGGGGAAAATTATGGCTACACCTTC. Its translation is CASSVSGTGENYGYTF.

The chain links TRBV29-1 to TRBJ1-1; 10 nucleotides line up with TRBD1. CDR3 length: 13 amino acids. J was trimmed by 4 bases and V by 6 bases; bases with no gene match: 5. The germline V gene has CDR1 SQVTM and CDR2 ANQGSEA. CDR3 loop: CSVRGQGITEAFF. Written as DNA, the CDR3 is TGCAGCGTACGGGGACAGGGGATCACTGAAGCTTTCTTT.

The rearrangement joins TRBV7-2 to TRBJ2-7, with D hard to call. Germline CDR1 SGHTA, CDR2 FQGNSA. This CDR3 contains 14 residues. Trimming shortened V by 5 bases and J by 0 bases, and 11 bases separated the two germline ends. The CDR3 coding sequence is TGTGCCAGCAGCCTAGACTGGAACTCCTACGAGCAGTACTTC. It specifies CASSLDWNSYEQYF.